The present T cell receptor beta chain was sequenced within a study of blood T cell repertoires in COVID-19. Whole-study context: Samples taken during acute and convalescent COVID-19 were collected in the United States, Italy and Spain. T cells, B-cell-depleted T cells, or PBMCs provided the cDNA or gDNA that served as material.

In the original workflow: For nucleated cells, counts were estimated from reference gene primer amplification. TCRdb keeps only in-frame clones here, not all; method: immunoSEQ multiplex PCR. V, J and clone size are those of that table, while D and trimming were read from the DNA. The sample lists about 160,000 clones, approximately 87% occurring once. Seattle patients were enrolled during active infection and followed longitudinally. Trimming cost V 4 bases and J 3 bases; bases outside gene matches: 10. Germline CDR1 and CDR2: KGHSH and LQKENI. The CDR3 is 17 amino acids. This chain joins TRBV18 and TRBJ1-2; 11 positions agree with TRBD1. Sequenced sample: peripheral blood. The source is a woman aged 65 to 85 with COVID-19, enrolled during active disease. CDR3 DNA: TGTGCCAGCTCACTATACACAGGACAGGGGGCAGACTATGGCTACACCTTC. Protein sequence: CASSLYTGQGADYGYTF.